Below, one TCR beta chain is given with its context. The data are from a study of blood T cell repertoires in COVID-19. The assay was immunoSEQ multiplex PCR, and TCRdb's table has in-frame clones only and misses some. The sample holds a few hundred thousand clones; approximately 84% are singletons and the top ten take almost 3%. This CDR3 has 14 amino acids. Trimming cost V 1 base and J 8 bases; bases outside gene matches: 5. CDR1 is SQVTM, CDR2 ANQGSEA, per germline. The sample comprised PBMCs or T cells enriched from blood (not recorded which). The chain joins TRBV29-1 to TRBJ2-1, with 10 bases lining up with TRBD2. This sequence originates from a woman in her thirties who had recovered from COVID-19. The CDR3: CSVEGLAGADEQFF. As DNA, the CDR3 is TGCAGCGTTGAAGGGCTAGCGGGAGCTGATGAGCAGTTCTTC.